This T cell receptor beta chain comes out of a study of radiotherapy plus CTLA-4 blockade in lung cancer. Whole-study context: Objective responses emerged in about 20% of patients, and 31% attained disease control.

Some clones are missing from TCRdb's copy, which holds only in-frame ones; the method was immunoSEQ multiplex PCR. The top ten clones hold approximately 4.3% of a sample with more than 55,000 clones, over 70% of them seen once. People whose metastatic non-small-cell lung cancer was chemo-refractory got focal radiation along with CTLA-4 blockade by ipilimumab. CDR3 size: 15 residues. Germline CDR1 and CDR2: MNHEY and SVGAGI. J was trimmed by 4 bases and V by 0 bases; bases with no gene match: 3. This TCR was recovered from a human donor with non-small cell lung cancer who had a partial response to radiotherapy plus ipilimumab. Sample: peripheral blood, taken from a patient treated with radiotherapy plus ipilimumab. V usage is TRBV6-5 and J usage is TRBJ2-5; 9 bases line up with TRBD2. The CDR3 protein is CASSYSAGGRETQYF. The CDR3 coding sequence is TGTGCCAGCAGTTACTCGGCGGGAGGGCGAGAGACCCAGTACTTC.